These 21 T cell receptor beta chains originate from one sample sequenced in a study of blood T cell repertoires in COVID-19. The table came from immunoSEQ multiplex PCR; TCRdb's copy has only in-frame clones and leaves some out. Found here are over 150,000 clones, 86% of them singletons; the top ten hold under 25%. The sample consisted of peripheral blood. The source of these receptors is a man in his 70s with active or convalescent COVID-19.

The V call is TRBV5-1, the J call TRBJ2-5; 7 bases match TRBD1. After removal of 5 bases from V and 3 bases from J, the junction contained 7 bases not matched to a gene. The germline CDR1 and CDR2 sequences are SGHRS and YFSETQ. There are 14 residues in the CDR3. The CDR3 here is CASRPGGIKETQYF. In DNA form, the CDR3 reads TGCGCCAGCAGGCCAGGGGGAATAAAAGAGACCCAGTACTTC.

This clone was counted at least ten times. V usage is TRBV18 and J usage is TRBJ2-5; 7 bases map to TRBD1. V was pared by 2 bases and J by 5 bases, with 8 bases of the junction left unmatched. From germline, CDR1 is KGHSH and CDR2 LQKENI. The CDR3 runs to 15 residues. CDR3 DNA sequence: TGTGCCAGCTCACCAAACAGGGGAATGGGGGAGACCCAGTACTTC. This encodes CASSPNRGMGETQYF.

The chain carries TRBV9 and TRBJ2-1, with unresolved D. Germline CDR1 is SGDLS and CDR2 is YYNGEE. The V and J ends lost 4 bases and 5 bases respectively, with 22 bases between them. The CDR3 loop spans 17 amino acids. The CDR3 loop is CASSPPMTVSPHNEQFF. CDR3 nucleotides: TGTGCCAGCAGCCCCCCCATGACTGTCAGCCCGCACAATGAGCAGTTCTTC.

The genes are TRBV28 and TRBJ2-3, with D hard to call. Germline V gene data show CDR1 as MDHEN and CDR2 as SYDVKM. The V end was cut by 7 bases, the J end by 4 bases, with 9 bases between. The length of the CDR3 is 12 residues. The CDR3 region is CASTPRADTQYF. CDR3 sequence (DNA): TGTGCCAGCACCCCTCGTGCAGATACGCAGTATTTT.

The rearrangement uses TRBV7-8 and TRBJ2-1, with 7 bases that match TRBD1. The CDR3 is 16 amino acids. Germline V gives CDR1 SGHVS, CDR2 FQNEAQ. Trimming at V came to 1 base and at J to 1 base, leaving 4 bases not matched to a gene. The CDR3 spells CASSLVGGPSYNEQFF. CDR3 coding DNA: TGTGCCAGCAGCTTAGTAGGGGGCCCGTCCTACAATGAGCAGTTCTTC.

V usage is TRBV28 and J usage is TRBJ1-6; perhaps TRBD1 as D (5 bases). The germline V and J ends were trimmed by 3 bases and 8 bases, with 14 bases remaining between them. The germline CDR1 and CDR2 sequences are MDHEN and SYDVKM. There are 15 residues in the CDR3. In DNA form, the CDR3 reads TGTGCCAGCAGTTTTCCGGGCGGGGGTTATTCACCCCTCCACTTT. As protein: CASSFPGGGYSPLHF.

The V and J genes are TRBV9 and TRBJ1-5; D perhaps matches TRBD1 (6 bases). Germline V gene lookup returns CDR1 SGDLS and CDR2 YYNGEE. The V end lost 3 bases, the J end lost 2 bases, and 12 bases lay between the germline ends. CDR3 length: 15 amino acids. CDR3 nucleotide sequence: TGTGCCAGCAGCGAGGGGGGGGCGGGCAATCAGCCCCAGCATTTT. As protein: CASSEGGAGNQPQHF.

The rearrangement links TRBV7-9 to TRBJ1-4, with D perhaps matching TRBD1 (5 bases). CDR3 size: 15 residues. Germline V gene lookup returns CDR1 SEHNR and CDR2 FQNEAQ (reference sequence). With 5 bases removed from V and 7 bases from J, the gap between germline ends came to 17 bases. The CDR3 protein is CASSPNWGRGEKLFF. For the CDR3, the DNA is TGTGCCAGCAGCCCCAACTGGGGGAGGGGTGAAAAACTGTTTTTT.

This chain connects TRBV19 to TRBJ2-5; 7 positions match TRBD2. Trimming at V came to 6 bases and at J to 1 base, leaving 5 bases not matched to a gene. Germline values: CDR1 LNHDA, CDR2 SQIVND (reference sequence). The CDR3 has 14 amino acids. CDR3 residues: CASSTTSVQETQYF. CDR3 coding DNA: TGTGCCAGTAGCACTACTAGCGTCCAAGAGACCCAGTACTTC.

The chain uses TRBV3-1 (or the pseudogene TRBV3-2) and TRBJ2-7; D remains ambiguous. Trimming removed 4 bases from V and 3 bases from J, with 7 bases in between. The CDR3 contains 12 residues. Germline CDR1 reads LGHDT; CDR2 reads YNNKEL (reference sequence). The DNA of the CDR3 is TGTGCCAGCAGCCCCAATCACTACGAGCAGTACTTC. Translated: CASSPNHYEQYF.

CDR3 region: CASSTTPPLYRANTGELFF. CDR3 nucleotides: TGTGCCAGCAGTACCACCCCCCCCTTGTACAGGGCGAACACCGGGGAGCTGTTTTTT. The rearrangement joins TRBV6-2 or TRBV6-3 to TRBJ2-2, with D possibly being TRBD1 (6 bases). Germline V CDR1 and CDR2: MNHEY, SVGEGT. V gave up 5 bases and J gave up 0 bases, with 22 bases separating them. CDR3 length equals 19 residues.

A single count supports this clone. The chain combines TRBV2 with TRBJ1-4; the D is unclear. Germline CDR1 SNHLY, CDR2 FYNNEI. This CDR3 contains 14 residues. The ends were cut back, 1 base at V and 5 bases at J, with 8 bases in the middle. CDR3 sequence (DNA): TGTGCCAGCAGTGAAGGAGCACCAAATGAAAAACTGTTTTTT. Translating it yields CASSEGAPNEKLFF. Filled out from reference TRBV2 and TRBJ1-4, the complete variable domain reads EPEVTQTPSHQVTQMGQEVILRCVPISNHLYFYWYRQILGQKVEFLVSFYNNEISEKSEIFDDQFSVERPDGSNFTLKIRSTKLEDSAMYFCASSEGAPNEKLFFGSGTQLSVL.

This clone has more than one count but fewer than ten. The chain has TRBV30 and TRBJ1-1, with 7 bases matching TRBD1. Trimming cost V 4 bases and J 3 bases; bases outside gene matches: 5. This CDR3 comprises 13 residues. Germline lookup yields CDR1 GTSNPN and CDR2 SVGIG (reference sequence). The CDR3 spells CAWTRGPDTEAFF. In DNA form, the CDR3 reads TGTGCCTGGACGAGGGGGCCTGACACTGAAGCTTTCTTT.

This clone was counted a few times. An end of the junction differs from the germline gene, which may be a read error. The chain couples TRBV4-1 to TRBJ1-2; the D is unclear. This CDR3 is built from 14 residues. Germline loops: CDR1 MGHRA, CDR2 YSYEKL. CDR3 nucleotides: TGCGCCAGCAGCCAAACCGCGGTGAACTCTGGCTACACCTTC. It encodes CASSQTAVNSGYTF.

The chain has TRBV28 and TRBJ2-1, with 7 bases matching TRBD1. CDR1 is MDHEN, CDR2 SYDVKM, per germline. The J segment lost 3 bases and the V segment lost 6 bases, leaving 8 bases of the junction unmatched. CDR3 length equals 15 residues. The CDR3 DNA reads TGTGCCAGCAGAACGACAGGGTATTTCTACAATGAGCAGTTCTTC. Translating gives CASRTTGYFYNEQFF.

The rearrangement joins TRBV24-1 to TRBJ2-3; 7 bases match TRBD2. CDR1 is KGHDR, CDR2 SFDVKD, per germline. The CDR3 runs to 16 residues. The trim removed 5 bases at V and 0 bases at J, leaving 7 bases unmatched. As DNA, the CDR3 is TGTGCCACCAGTGTCGGGGAGGGGTCTAGCACAGATACGCAGTATTTT. It specifies CATSVGEGSSTDTQYF.

The chain joins TRBV19 to TRBJ2-1; weak D call: TRBD1 (6 bases). The length of the CDR3 is 15 residues. Between the trimmed V and J ends, which lost 3 bases and 0 bases, there was a span of 9 bases. CDR1 is LNHDA, CDR2 SQIVND, per germline (reference sequence). CDR3 in amino acids: CASSISRGSYNEQFF. Here the CDR3 DNA reads TGTGCCAGTAGTATCTCCAGGGGCTCCTACAATGAGCAGTTCTTC.

This chain connects TRBV25-1 to TRBJ1-2; 7 bases map to TRBD1. The germline gives CDR1 MGHDK, CDR2 SYGVNS. This CDR3 contains 12 residues. V was clipped by 6 bases and J by 10 bases; unmatched bases: 8. The CDR3 protein is CASSYRGWVYTF. CDR3 nucleotides: TGTGCCAGCAGCTACAGGGGATGGGTCTACACCTTC.

The chain employs TRBV30 and TRBJ1-4, with D possibly being TRBD1 (5 bases). The CDR3 runs 15 residues. CDR1 is GTSNPN, CDR2 SVGIG, per germline (reference sequence). V gave up 1 base and J gave up 4 bases, with 13 bases separating them. CDR3 sequence: CAWSGKDSFNEKLFF. DNA of the CDR3: TGTGCCTGGAGTGGGAAAGACAGCTTTAATGAAAAACTGTTTTTT.

For the CDR3, the DNA is TGTGCCAGTAGTATGGACAGTGATAACTATGGCTACACCTTC. Protein sequence: CASSMDSDNYGYTF. The rearrangement links TRBV19 to TRBJ1-2; maybe TRBD1 (6 bases). Looked up from germline, CDR1 is LNHDA and CDR2 is SQIVND (reference sequence). Trimming took 3 bases from V and 1 from J, leaving 9 bases between them. The CDR3 sequence is 14 residues long.

The V gene is TRBV6-5, the J gene TRBJ1-5; D is unresolved. CDR3 length: 13 residues. V lost 6 bases to trimming and J lost 6 bases, with 12 bases between them. Per germline, CDR1 MNHEY and CDR2 SVGAGI. The CDR3 coding sequence is TGTGCCAGCAGAGACATGTCTGGTCAGCCCCAGCATTTT. It encodes CASRDMSGQPQHF.